A single sample is the source of the 32 T cell receptor beta chains below, sequenced in a study of T-cell reconstitution after alpha-beta-depleted transplantation in children. A library of TCRbeta sequences, prepared with unique molecular identifiers, was generated. TCRdb called the PCR reads again in MiXCR, with one record for every CDR3 protein. The profile shows about 500,000 distinct CDR3 sequences, around a third of them singletons. Sequenced material: PBMCs from the stem cell graft donor, taken from the stem cell graft. Receptors originate from a human donor who donated a stem cell graft to a child with aplastic anemia.

This clonotype was observed many times. The chain carries TRBV6-5 and TRBJ1-1; D not resolved. This CDR3 spans 16 amino acids. Germline CDR1 and CDR2: MNHEY and SVGAGI. With 0 bases removed from V and 0 bases from J, the gap between germline ends came to 11 bases. The CDR3 protein is CASSYSRVRMNTEAFF. The CDR3 DNA is TGTGCCAGCAGTTACTCTCGAGTGCGAATGAACACTGAAGCTTTCTTT.

The V call is TRBV5-1, the J call TRBJ2-7; 8 nucleotides agree with TRBD2. V gave up 2 bases and J gave up 2 bases; unmatched junction bases: 3. The CDR3 has 14 amino acids. Germline V gene lookup returns CDR1 SGHRS and CDR2 YFSETQ. The CDR3 sequence: CASSFSGNPYEQYF. DNA for the CDR3: TGCGCCAGCAGCTTTAGCGGGAACCCCTACGAGCAGTACTTC.

V usage is TRBV28 and J usage is TRBJ2-7; 8 nucleotides align to TRBD2. J lost 3 bases, V lost 2 bases, and 6 bases had no gene match. The CDR3 extends over 15 amino acids. Germline CDR1 and CDR2: MDHEN and SYDVKM. The CDR3 DNA reads as TGTGCCAGCAGTTTACCGGGACTAGGTCACTACGAGCAGTACTTC. This sequence encodes CASSLPGLGHYEQYF. Supplemented by reference TRBV28 and TRBJ2-7, the full variable domain reads DVKVTQSSRYLVKRTGEKVFLECVQDMDHENMFWYRQDPGLGLRLIYFSYDVKMKEKGDIPEGYSVSREKKERFSLILESASTNQTSMYLCASSLPGLGHYEQYFGPGTRLTVT.

V and J are TRBV7-9 and TRBJ2-2, with 7 bases lining up with TRBD1. This CDR3 is built from 15 residues. V was pared by 9 bases and J by 4 bases, with 11 bases of the junction left unmatched. CDR1 is SEHNR, CDR2 FQNEAQ, per germline (reference sequence). The CDR3 DNA reads TGTGCCAGATCCACACAGGGGCCCAGCACCGGGGAGCTGTTTTTT. Protein product: CARSTQGPSTGELFF.

This clonotype was counted a few times. V and J are TRBV14 and TRBJ2-2, with D unresolved. The V end was cut by 1 base, the J end by 1 base, with 7 bases between. The CDR3 has 15 amino acids. The germline CDR1 and CDR2 sequences are SGHDN and FVKESK. The CDR3 sequence: CASSQVRLNTGELFF. The CDR3 DNA follows: TGTGCCAGCAGCCAAGTTAGGCTGAACACCGGGGAGCTGTTTTTT.

The rearrangement joins TRBV28 to TRBJ2-7; TRBD2 matches at 10 bases. V dropped 8 bases and J dropped 2; count of bases not matched to a gene: 3. This CDR3 is 13 amino acids long. Looked up from germline, CDR1 is MDHEN and CDR2 is SYDVKM. Written as DNA, the CDR3 is TGTGCCAGCGGGACTAGCGAAACCTACGAGCAGTACTTC. It translates to CASGTSETYEQYF. Full variable domain (missing parts from reference TRBV28 and TRBJ2-7): DVKVTQSSRYLVKRTGEKVFLECVQDMDHENMFWYRQDPGLGLRLIYFSYDVKMKEKGDIPEGYSVSREKKERFSLILESASTNQTSMYLCASGTSETYEQYFGPGTRLTVT.

The gene calls are TRBV5-5 and TRBJ2-7; 12 nucleotides match TRBD2. The ends lost 0 bases at V and 3 bases at J; junction bases unmatched: 1. CDR3 size: 15 residues. CDR1 is SGHKS, CDR2 YYEKEE, per germline (reference sequence). As DNA, the CDR3 is TGTGCCAGCAGCTTGGCGACTAGCGGGGGCTACGAGCAGTACGTC. This sequence encodes CASSLATSGGYEQYV.

The CDR3 coding sequence is TGTGCCAGCAGAGGAACCCGTGGGGAGACCCAGTACTTC. The encoded protein is CASRGTRGETQYF. The chain carries TRBV12-3 or TRBV12-4 and TRBJ2-5; D is undetermined. V was clipped by 6 bases and J by 5 bases, with 13 bases between them. This CDR3 comprises 13 residues.

This chain connects TRBV9 to TRBJ2-2; 9 bases are shared with TRBD2. Germline values: CDR1 SGDLS, CDR2 YYNGEE. V was pared by 2 bases and J by 2 bases, with 10 bases of the junction left unmatched. The length of the CDR3 is 18 residues. The CDR3 spells CASSVDGSGRLNTGELFF. The CDR3 DNA reads TGTGCCAGCAGCGTGGACGGTAGCGGGAGATTAAACACCGGGGAGCTGTTTTTT. Filled out from reference TRBV9 and TRBJ2-2, the complete variable domain reads DSGVTQTPKHLITATGQRVTLRCSPRSGDLSVYWYQQSLDQGLQFLIQYYNGEERAKGNILERFSAQQFPDLHSELNLSSLELGDSALYFCASSVDGSGRLNTGELFFGEGSRLTVL.

Only a few counts were recorded for this clonotype. V usage is TRBV12-3 or TRBV12-4 and J usage is TRBJ2-3; no reliable D call. Trimming cost V 3 bases and J 2 bases, with 3 bases left between them. The CDR3 has 12 amino acids. CDR3 amino acids: CASSFFTDTQYF. In nucleotides, the CDR3 is TGTGCCAGCAGTTTCTTCACAGATACGCAGTATTTT.

The chain uses TRBV20-1 and TRBJ2-1; 10 bases align to TRBD1. The CDR3 length is 14 residues. The V and J ends lost 5 bases and 0 bases, in that order; junction bases with no gene match: 1. CDR1 and CDR2 from the germline V gene are DFQATT and SNEGSKA (reference sequence). CDR3 sequence (DNA): TGCAGTGCTGACAGGGGGCTCTCCTACAATGAGCAGTTCTTC. This translates into CSADRGLSYNEQFF.

The chain joins TRBV4-3 to TRBJ2-1; 12 nucleotides agree with TRBD2. Per the germline V gene, CDR1 is LGHNA and CDR2 is YSLEER. The CDR3 consists of 16 residues. V was clipped by 1 base and J by 2 bases; unmatched bases: 0. CDR3 DNA: TGCGCCAGCAGCCAAGGGACTAGCGGGACCTACAATGAGCAGTTCTTC. It translates to CASSQGTSGTYNEQFF.

In its sample, this clonotype was seen a few times. The J gene is TRBJ2-2, the V gene TRBV7-2, with a possible D match to TRBD1 (5 bases). This CDR3 region has 15 residues. Germline CDR1 reads SGHTA; CDR2 reads FQGNSA. Deletions cut 5 bases from V and 6 bases from J, with 16 bases between. Written as DNA, the CDR3 is TGTGCCAGCAGCCCGAGGCAGGGATCTGCCGGGGAGCTGTTTTTT. This translates into CASSPRQGSAGELFF.

V gene TRBV9 combines with J gene TRBJ1-1; a weak D match, TRBD1 (5 bases). V dropped 4 bases and J dropped 3 bases, with 19 bases sitting between them. The germline V gene has CDR1 SGDLS and CDR2 YYNGEE. The CDR3 contains 16 residues. CDR3 in amino acids: CASSYSSTRGDTEAFF. CDR3 coding DNA: TGTGCCAGCAGCTATTCGTCTACTCGGGGGGACACTGAAGCTTTCTTT. The full variable domain, completed using reference TRBV9 and TRBJ1-1, is DSGVTQTPKHLITATGQRVTLRCSPRSGDLSVYWYQQSLDQGLQFLIQYYNGEERAKGNILERFSAQQFPDLHSELNLSSLELGDSALYFCASSYSSTRGDTEAFFGQGTRLTVV.

This chain links TRBV9 with TRBJ2-7; D unresolved. Germline loops: CDR1 SGDLS, CDR2 YYNGEE. The CDR3 is made up of 13 amino acids. Trimming shortened V by 0 bases and J by 6 bases, and 10 bases separated the two germline ends. This CDR3 reads CASSVGVNREQYF. The CDR3 DNA reads TGTGCCAGCAGCGTAGGGGTCAACCGCGAGCAGTACTTC.

The V and J genes are TRBV5-1 and TRBJ2-5, with 8 bases fitting TRBD2. The V and J ends lost 2 bases and 4 bases, in that order; junction bases with no gene match: 7. This CDR3 comprises 15 residues. Germline CDR1 reads SGHRS; CDR2 reads YFSETQ. DNA of the CDR3: TGCGCCAGCAGCTTCTCAGCGGGAGCGGGAGAGACCCAGTACTTC. This encodes CASSFSAGAGETQYF.

CDR3 in amino acids: CASTPNPAPTIMNTEAFF. The CDR3 nucleotides are TGCGCCAGCACCCCGAACCCAGCCCCGACCATAATGAACACTGAAGCTTTCTTT. V usage is TRBV5-1 and J usage is TRBJ1-1; unclear D gene. V was cut by 6 bases and J by 0 bases, with 24 bases left in between. This CDR3 spans 18 amino acids. Germline loops: CDR1 SGHRS, CDR2 YFSETQ.

This clonotype occurred a few times. This chain uses TRBV12-3 or TRBV12-4 with TRBJ2-5, with D tentatively TRBD1 or TRBD2 (5 bases each). The CDR3 loop spans 15 amino acids. With 5 bases removed from V and 5 bases from J, the gap between germline ends came to 18 bases. In nucleotides, the CDR3 is TGTGCCAGCAGTCGTTCAAGGGTGAGGGGCGAGACCCAGTACTTC. Translating gives CASSRSRVRGETQYF.

Concerning this clonotype itself: A single base separates this from a much larger clone, so it may be a read error. The V and J genes are TRBV20-1 and TRBJ2-1; 12 bases are shared with TRBD2. The CDR3 extends over 17 amino acids. In germline, CDR1 is DFQATT, CDR2 SNEGSKA (reference sequence). CDR3 bases: TGCTGTGCTAGGGTGCCTCTAGCGGGAGGGCCTTCCAATGAGCAGTTCTTC. Protein product: CCARVPLAGGPSNEQFF.

This clonotype was seen only once. The rearrangement links TRBV4-1 to TRBJ2-5; 8 bases are a match to TRBD2. Per germline, CDR1 MGHRA and CDR2 YSYEKL. The V gene end was trimmed by 1 base and the J gene end by 4 bases; junction bases not matched to a gene: 8. This CDR3 has 16 residues. CDR3 protein: CASSQVASGRGETQYF. The CDR3 DNA sequence: TGCGCCAGCAGCCAAGTAGCCAGCGGGAGAGGAGAGACCCAGTACTTC.

This clonotype has a single count. The CDR3 DNA reads TGTGCCAGCAGTCCAACCCAGCAGGGAGGATATGGCTACACCTTC. Encoded protein: CASSPTQQGGYGYTF. The chain joins TRBV12-3 or TRBV12-4 to TRBJ1-2; D perhaps matches TRBD1 (5 bases). This CDR3 is built from 15 residues. V lost 5 bases and J lost 5, with 18 bases in between.

The chain is built from TRBV10-3 and TRBJ1-1; D remains unclear. V lost 8 bases to trimming and J lost 0 bases, with 16 bases between them. Germline CDR1 is ENHRY and CDR2 is SYGVKD. There are 15 residues in the CDR3. CDR3: CAILKKLGLNTEAFF. The CDR3 DNA follows: TGTGCCATCCTAAAAAAGTTGGGCTTGAACACTGAAGCTTTCTTT.

The chain has TRBV18 and TRBJ2-1, with 8 bases identical to TRBD1. The germline V gene encodes CDR1 KGHSH and CDR2 LQKENI. The CDR3 length is 15 residues. The junction had 7 bases not matched to a gene; V was cut back by 3 bases and J by 6 bases. The CDR3 coding sequence is TGTGCCAGCTCACCGTCTCAGGGGGCAGCCAATGAGCAGTTCTTC. Protein sequence: CASSPSQGAANEQFF.

This chain links TRBV20-1 with TRBJ1-2; D remains ambiguous. CDR3 length: 14 residues. Germline V gene sequence: CDR1 DFQATT, CDR2 SNEGSKA (reference sequence). Trimming took 6 bases from V and 4 from J, leaving 18 bases between them. CDR3 in amino acids: CSARETDHSYGYTF. Here the CDR3 DNA reads TGCAGTGCCCGAGAAACGGACCACTCCTATGGCTACACCTTC.

The V call is TRBV5-5, the J call TRBJ1-5; D uncertain. The CDR3 contains 15 residues. Trimming cost V 0 bases and J 0 bases, with 7 bases left between them. Looked up from germline, CDR1 is SGHKS and CDR2 is YYEKEE (reference sequence). CDR3 nucleotide sequence: TGTGCCAGCAGCTTGGCCGTACTTAGCAATCAGCCCCAGCATTTT. Translated: CASSLAVLSNQPQHF.

The gene calls are TRBV7-9 and TRBJ2-7, with 9 bases fitting TRBD1. This CDR3 comprises 15 residues. Germline trimming cut 4 bases from V and 4 bases from J; bases unmatched to any gene: 8. Germline CDR1 reads SEHNR; CDR2 reads FQNEAQ (reference sequence). DNA of the CDR3: TGTGCCAGCAGCTCCAGGTACAGGGGGCTTTACGAGCAGTACTTC. Residues: CASSSRYRGLYEQYF.

This chain links TRBV20-1 with TRBJ1-2, with D unresolved. Germline V gives CDR1 DFQATT, CDR2 SNEGSKA (reference sequence). The V and J ends lost 5 bases and 3 bases respectively, with 10 bases between them. CDR3 size: 12 residues. CDR3 DNA sequence: TGCAGTGCTTTGCCCACCGACTATGGCTACACCTTC. It specifies CSALPTDYGYTF.

The V and J genes are TRBV9 and TRBJ2-7; tentatively, D is TRBD1 or TRBD2 (5 bases each). V lost 0 bases, J lost 0 bases, and 10 bases lay in between. This CDR3 has 15 residues. From germline, CDR1 is SGDLS and CDR2 YYNGEE. The CDR3 nucleotides are TGTGCCAGCAGCGTAGAAGTGGGGGACTCCTACGAGCAGTACTTC. The encoded protein is CASSVEVGDSYEQYF.

The CDR3 DNA reads as TGTGCCAGCACTAAGGCGGGCAGTCCTTATGAAAAACTGTTTTTT. It yields the protein CASTKAGSPYEKLFF. The chain recombines TRBV12-3 or TRBV12-4 with TRBJ1-4; no firm D call. CDR3 size: 15 residues. The V end lost 7 bases, the J end lost 6 bases, and 18 bases lay between the germline ends.

The CDR3 DNA reads as TGTGCCAGCTCTCAGTGGACAGGCACTGAAGCTTTCTTT. Translation: CASSQWTGTEAFF. This chain connects TRBV18 to TRBJ1-1, with 7 bases matching TRBD1. Trimming removed 6 bases from V and 4 bases from J; junction bases left unmatched: 5. Germline V gene sequence: CDR1 KGHSH, CDR2 LQKENI. The CDR3 contains 13 residues.

In this sample, this clonotype turned up a few times. The chain employs TRBV29-1 and TRBJ1-1, with D unresolved. Trimming took off 3 bases at V and 7 bases at J, with 18 bases between the two ends. The CDR3 extends over 14 amino acids. Germline V gene lookup returns CDR1 SQVTM and CDR2 ANQGSEA. This CDR3 reads CSVDKRRKAYEAFF. The CDR3 DNA sequence: TGCAGCGTTGATAAAAGGCGGAAGGCATATGAAGCTTTCTTT.

In its sample, this clonotype was seen a few times. The chain recombines TRBV12-3 or TRBV12-4 with TRBJ1-6; possibly TRBD1 for D (5 bases). The CDR3 loop spans 16 amino acids. Trimming pared 3 bases from V and 7 bases from J, leaving 16 bases between. CDR3: CASSFLAPGTNSPLHF. The DNA for the CDR3 is TGTGCCAGCAGTTTCTTGGCTCCGGGGACGAATTCACCCCTCCACTTT.